The present entry profiles one TCR beta chain with its context. The record originates from a study of blood T cell repertoires in COVID-19. How the authors handled the data: It was from reference gene primer amplification that nucleated cell counts were estimated. Clones were sequenced by immunoSEQ multiplex PCR, and TCRdb holds only the in-frame ones, with some missing. V and J calls and clone size come straight from that table; D and trimming were deduced from the DNA. The repertoire consists of some 200,000 clones, with roughly four fifths occurring once and the leading ten covering 3% to 3.5%. CDR3 size: 16 residues. The junction had 2 bases not matched to a gene; V was cut back by 2 bases and J by 2 bases. CDR1 and CDR2 from the germline V gene are KGHSH and LQKENI.

Material: peripheral blood. The sequence derives from a woman aged 25 to 39 who had recovered from COVID-19. The chain links TRBV18 to TRBJ2-3, with 12 bases matching TRBD2. The CDR3 here is CASSPTSGRYTDTQYF. The CDR3 DNA reads as TGTGCCAGCTCACCAACTAGCGGGAGGTACACAGATACGCAGTATTTT.